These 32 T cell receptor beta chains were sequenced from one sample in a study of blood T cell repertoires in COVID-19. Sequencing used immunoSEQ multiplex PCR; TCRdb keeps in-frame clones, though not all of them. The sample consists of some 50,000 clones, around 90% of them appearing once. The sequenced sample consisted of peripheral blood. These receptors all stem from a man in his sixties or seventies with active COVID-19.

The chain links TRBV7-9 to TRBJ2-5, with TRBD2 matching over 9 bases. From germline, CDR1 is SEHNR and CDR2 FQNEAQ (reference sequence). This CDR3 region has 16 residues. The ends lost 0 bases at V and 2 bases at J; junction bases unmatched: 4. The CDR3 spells CASSLALAGRQETQYF. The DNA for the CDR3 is TGTGCCAGCAGCTTAGCGCTAGCGGGGCGGCAAGAGACCCAGTACTTC.

The CDR3 spells CASSEQNLNTEAFF. CDR3 nucleotide sequence: TGTGCCAGCAGTGAACAGAATTTGAACACTGAAGCTTTCTTT. This chain uses TRBV6-1 with TRBJ1-1; D not resolved. V dropped 2 bases and J dropped 0 bases, with 7 bases sitting between them. The CDR3 has 14 residues. Looked up from germline, CDR1 is MNHNS and CDR2 is SASEGT.

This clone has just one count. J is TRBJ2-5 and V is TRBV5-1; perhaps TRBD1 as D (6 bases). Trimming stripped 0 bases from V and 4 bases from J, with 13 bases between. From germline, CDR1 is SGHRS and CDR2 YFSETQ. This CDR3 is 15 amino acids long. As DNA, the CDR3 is TGCGCCAGCAGCTTGGCCCTAGGGGGTGGAGAGACCCAGTACTTC. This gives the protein CASSLALGGGETQYF.

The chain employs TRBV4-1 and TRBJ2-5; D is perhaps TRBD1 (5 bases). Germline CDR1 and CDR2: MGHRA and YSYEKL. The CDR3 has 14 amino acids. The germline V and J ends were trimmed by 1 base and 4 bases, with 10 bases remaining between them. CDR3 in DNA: TGCGCCAGCAGCCAAGGACAGATTGGAGAGACCCAGTACTTC. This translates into CASSQGQIGETQYF.

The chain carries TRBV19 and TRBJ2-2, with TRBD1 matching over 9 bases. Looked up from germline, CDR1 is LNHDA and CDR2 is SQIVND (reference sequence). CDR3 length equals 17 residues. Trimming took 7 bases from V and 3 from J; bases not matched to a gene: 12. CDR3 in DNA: TGTGCCAGTAAGGACAGGGGACCTGGAAAGGACACCGGGGAGCTGTTTTTT. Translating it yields CASKDRGPGKDTGELFF.

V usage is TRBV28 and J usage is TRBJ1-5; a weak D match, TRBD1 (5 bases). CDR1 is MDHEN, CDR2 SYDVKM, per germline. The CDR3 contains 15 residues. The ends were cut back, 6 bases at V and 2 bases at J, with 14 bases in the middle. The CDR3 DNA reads TGTGCCAGCAGCAGGGCGATTTCGGGCAATCAGCCCCAGCATTTT. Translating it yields CASSRAISGNQPQHF. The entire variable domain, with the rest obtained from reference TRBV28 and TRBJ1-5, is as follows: DVKVTQSSRYLVKRTGEKVFLECVQDMDHENMFWYRQDPGLGLRLIYFSYDVKMKEKGDIPEGYSVSREKKERFSLILESASTNQTSMYLCASSRAISGNQPQHFGDGTRLSIL.

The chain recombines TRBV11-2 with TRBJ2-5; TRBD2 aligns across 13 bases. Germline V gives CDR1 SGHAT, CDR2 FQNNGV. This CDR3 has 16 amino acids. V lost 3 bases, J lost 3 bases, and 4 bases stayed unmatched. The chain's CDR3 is CASSLLGTSGKETQYF. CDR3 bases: TGTGCCAGCAGCTTGCTCGGGACTAGCGGGAAAGAGACCCAGTACTTC.

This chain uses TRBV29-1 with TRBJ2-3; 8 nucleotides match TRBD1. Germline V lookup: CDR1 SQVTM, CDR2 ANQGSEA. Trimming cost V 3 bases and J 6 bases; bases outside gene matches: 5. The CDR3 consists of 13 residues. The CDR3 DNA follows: TGCAGCGTTGATAGCAGGGGGCCCGATACGCAGTATTTT. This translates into CSVDSRGPDTQYF.

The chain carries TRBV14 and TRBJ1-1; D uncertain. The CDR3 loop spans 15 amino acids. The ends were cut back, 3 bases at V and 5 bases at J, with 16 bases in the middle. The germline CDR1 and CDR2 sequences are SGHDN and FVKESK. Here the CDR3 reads CASSQSMGVRTEAFF. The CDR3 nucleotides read TGTGCCAGCAGCCAGTCAATGGGAGTTAGGACTGAAGCTTTCTTT.

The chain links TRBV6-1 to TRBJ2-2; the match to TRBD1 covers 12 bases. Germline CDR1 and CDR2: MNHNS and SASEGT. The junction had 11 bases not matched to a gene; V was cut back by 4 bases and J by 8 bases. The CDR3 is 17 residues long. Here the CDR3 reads CASSGTGTGGFTGELFF. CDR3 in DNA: TGTGCCAGCAGTGGAACCGGGACAGGGGGCTTTACGGGGGAGCTGTTTTTT.

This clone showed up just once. The CDR3 bases are TGTGCCAGCAGTCCGGACAGGGACACTGAAGCTTTCTTT. This sequence encodes CASSPDRDTEAFF. This chain uses TRBV6-5 with TRBJ1-1, with 8 bases matching TRBD1. V lost 5 bases to trimming and J lost 3 bases; unmatched junction nucleotides: 2. This CDR3 spans 13 amino acids. Germline V gene lookup returns CDR1 MNHEY and CDR2 SVGAGI.

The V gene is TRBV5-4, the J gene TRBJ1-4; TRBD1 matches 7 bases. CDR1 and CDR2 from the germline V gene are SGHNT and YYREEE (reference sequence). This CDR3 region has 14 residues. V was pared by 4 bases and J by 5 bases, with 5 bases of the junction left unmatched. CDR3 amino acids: CASSVGQANEKLFF. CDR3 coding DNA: TGTGCCAGCAGCGTAGGACAGGCCAATGAAAAACTGTTTTTT. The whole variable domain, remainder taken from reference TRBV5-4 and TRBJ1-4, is ETGVTQSPTHLIKTRGQQVTLRCSSQSGHNTVSWYQQALGQGPQFIFQYYREEENGRGNFPPRFSGLQFPNYSSELNVNALELDDSALYLCASSVGQANEKLFFGSGTQLSVL.

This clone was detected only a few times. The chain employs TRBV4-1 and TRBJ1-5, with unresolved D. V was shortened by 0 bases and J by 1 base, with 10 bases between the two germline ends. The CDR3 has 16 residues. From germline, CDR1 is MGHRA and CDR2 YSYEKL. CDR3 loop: CASSQDVGGSNQPQHF. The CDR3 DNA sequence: TGCGCCAGCAGCCAAGATGTCGGCGGCAGCAATCAGCCCCAGCATTTT.

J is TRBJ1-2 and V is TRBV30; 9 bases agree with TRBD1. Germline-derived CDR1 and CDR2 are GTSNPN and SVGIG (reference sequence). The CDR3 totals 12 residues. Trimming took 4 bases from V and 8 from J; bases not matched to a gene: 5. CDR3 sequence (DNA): TGTGCCTGGAATCGACAGGGGGACGGCTACACCTTC. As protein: CAWNRQGDGYTF.

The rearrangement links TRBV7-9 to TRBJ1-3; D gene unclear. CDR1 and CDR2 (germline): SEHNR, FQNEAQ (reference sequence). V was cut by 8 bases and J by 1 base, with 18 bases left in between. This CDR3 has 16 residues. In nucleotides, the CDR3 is TGTGCCAGCGGCAGCCCCTTTTTCGGGTCTGGAAACACCATATATTTT. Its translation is CASGSPFFGSGNTIYF.

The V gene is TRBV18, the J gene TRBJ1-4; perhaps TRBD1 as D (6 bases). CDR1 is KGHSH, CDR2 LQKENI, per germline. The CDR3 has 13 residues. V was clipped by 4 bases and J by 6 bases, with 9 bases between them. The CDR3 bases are TGTGCCAGCTCACGGGGGCAAGATGAAAAACTGTTTTTT. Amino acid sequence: CASSRGQDEKLFF.

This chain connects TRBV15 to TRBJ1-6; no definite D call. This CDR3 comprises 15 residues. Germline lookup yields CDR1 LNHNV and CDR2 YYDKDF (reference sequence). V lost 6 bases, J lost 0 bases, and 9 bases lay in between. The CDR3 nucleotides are TGTGCCACCAGGAAGACAAGCTCCTATAATTCACCCCTCCACTTT. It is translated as CATRKTSSYNSPLHF.

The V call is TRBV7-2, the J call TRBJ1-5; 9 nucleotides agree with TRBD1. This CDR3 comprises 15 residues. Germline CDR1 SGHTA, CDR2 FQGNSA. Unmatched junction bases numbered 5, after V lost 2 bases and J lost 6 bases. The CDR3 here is CASSLKTGGGQPQHF. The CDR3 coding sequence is TGTGCCAGCAGCTTAAAGACAGGGGGAGGTCAGCCCCAGCATTTT.

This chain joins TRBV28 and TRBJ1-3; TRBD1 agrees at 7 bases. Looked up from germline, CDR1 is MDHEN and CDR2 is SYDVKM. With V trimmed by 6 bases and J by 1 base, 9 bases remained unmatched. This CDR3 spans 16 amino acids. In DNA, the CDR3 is TGTGCCAGCAGCTCAGGGACAGCGCTGTCTGGAAACACCATATATTTT. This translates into CASSSGTALSGNTIYF.

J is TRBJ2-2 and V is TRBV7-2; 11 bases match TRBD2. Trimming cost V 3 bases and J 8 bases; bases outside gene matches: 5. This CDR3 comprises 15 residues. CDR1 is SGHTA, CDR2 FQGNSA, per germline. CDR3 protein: CASSLTSGVSGELFF. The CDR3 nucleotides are TGTGCCAGCAGCTTGACTAGCGGGGTATCAGGGGAGCTGTTTTTT.

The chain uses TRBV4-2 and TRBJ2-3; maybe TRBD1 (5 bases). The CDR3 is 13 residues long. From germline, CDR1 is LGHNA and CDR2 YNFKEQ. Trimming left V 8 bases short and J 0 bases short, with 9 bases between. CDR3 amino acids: CASGQGSTDTQYF. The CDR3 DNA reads TGTGCCAGCGGGCAGGGAAGCACAGATACGCAGTATTTT.

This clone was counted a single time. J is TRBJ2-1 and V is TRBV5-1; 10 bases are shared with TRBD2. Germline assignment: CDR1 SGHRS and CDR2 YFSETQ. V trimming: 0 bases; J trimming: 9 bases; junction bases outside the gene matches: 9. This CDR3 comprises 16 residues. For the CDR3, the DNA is TGCGCCAGCAGCTTGGGAGTTAGCGGGGGGTTCACTGAGCAGTTCTTC. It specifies CASSLGVSGGFTEQFF.

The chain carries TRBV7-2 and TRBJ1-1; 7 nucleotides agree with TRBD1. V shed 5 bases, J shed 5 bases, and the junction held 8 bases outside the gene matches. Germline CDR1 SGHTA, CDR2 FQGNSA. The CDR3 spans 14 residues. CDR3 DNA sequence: TGTGCCAGCAGCATTACAGGGGATCGGACTGAAGCTTTCTTT. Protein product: CASSITGDRTEAFF.

The CDR3 DNA reads as TGTGCCAGCAGTGGGGCTAGCGGGGGAATAAGGAGCACAGATACGCAGTATTTT. Translation: CASSGASGGIRSTDTQYF. The chain links TRBV2 to TRBJ2-3, with 10 bases aligning to TRBD2. The CDR3 extends over 18 amino acids. The germline gives CDR1 SNHLY, CDR2 FYNNEI. Trimming cost V 4 bases and J 0 bases; bases outside gene matches: 10.

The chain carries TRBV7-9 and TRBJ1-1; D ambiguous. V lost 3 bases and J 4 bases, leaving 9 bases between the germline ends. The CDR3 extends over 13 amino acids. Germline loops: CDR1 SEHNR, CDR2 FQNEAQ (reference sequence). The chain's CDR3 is CASSFEGGTEAFF. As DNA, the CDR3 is TGTGCCAGCAGCTTCGAGGGCGGCACTGAAGCTTTCTTT.

The DNA of the CDR3 is TGTGCCTGTGGTACTGGGGGGACCCCCGGGCAGTACTTC. Amino acids: CACGTGGTPGQYF. The V call is TRBV30, the J call TRBJ2-7, with D tentatively TRBD2 (6 bases). The germline V and J ends were trimmed by 6 bases and 9 bases, with 21 bases remaining between them. The CDR3 consists of 13 residues. CDR1 is GTSNPN and CDR2 is SVGIG in the germline V gene (reference sequence).

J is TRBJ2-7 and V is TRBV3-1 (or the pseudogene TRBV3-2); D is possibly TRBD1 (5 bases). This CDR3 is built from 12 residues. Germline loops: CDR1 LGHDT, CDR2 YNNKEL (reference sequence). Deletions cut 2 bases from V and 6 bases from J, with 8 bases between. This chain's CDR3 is CASSQRGSEQYF. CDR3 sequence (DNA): TGTGCCAGCAGCCAAAGGGGAAGCGAGCAGTACTTC.

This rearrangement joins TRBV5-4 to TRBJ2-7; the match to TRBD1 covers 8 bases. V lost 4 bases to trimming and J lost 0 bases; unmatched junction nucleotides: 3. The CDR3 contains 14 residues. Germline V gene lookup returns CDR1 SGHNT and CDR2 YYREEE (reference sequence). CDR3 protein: CASSPGTGSYEQYF. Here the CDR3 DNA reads TGTGCCAGCAGCCCCGGGACAGGCTCCTACGAGCAGTACTTC.

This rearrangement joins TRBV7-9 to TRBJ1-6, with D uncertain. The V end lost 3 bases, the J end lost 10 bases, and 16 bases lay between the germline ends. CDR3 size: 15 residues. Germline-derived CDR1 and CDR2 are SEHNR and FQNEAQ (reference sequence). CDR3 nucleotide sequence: TGTGCCAGCAGCTTGAGCGGGCGGGCGAAATCACCCCTCCACTTT. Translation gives CASSLSGRAKSPLHF.

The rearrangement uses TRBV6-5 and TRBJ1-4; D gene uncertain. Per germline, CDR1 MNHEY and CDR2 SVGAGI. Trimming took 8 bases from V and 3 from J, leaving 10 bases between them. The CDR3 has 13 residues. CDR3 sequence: CASLMGANEKLFF. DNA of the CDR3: TGTGCCAGCCTAATGGGAGCTAATGAAAAACTGTTTTTT.

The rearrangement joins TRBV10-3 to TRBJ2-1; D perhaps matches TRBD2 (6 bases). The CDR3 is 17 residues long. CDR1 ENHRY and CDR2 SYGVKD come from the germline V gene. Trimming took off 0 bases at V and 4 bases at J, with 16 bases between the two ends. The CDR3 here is CAISESTERAAYNEQFF. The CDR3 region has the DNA TGTGCCATCAGTGAGTCGACGGAGCGGGCGGCTTACAATGAGCAGTTCTTC.

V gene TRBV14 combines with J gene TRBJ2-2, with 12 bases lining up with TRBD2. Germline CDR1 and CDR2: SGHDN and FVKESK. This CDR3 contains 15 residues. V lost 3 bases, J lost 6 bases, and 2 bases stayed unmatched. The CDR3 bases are TGTGCCAGCAGCCAGCGACTAGCGGGGGCCGGGGAGCTGTTTTTT. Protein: CASSQRLAGAGELFF. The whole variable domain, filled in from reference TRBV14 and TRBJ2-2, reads EAGVTQFPSHSVIEKGQTVTLRCDPISGHDNLYWYRRVMGKEIKFLLHFVKESKQDESGMPNNRFLAERTGGTYSTLKVQPAELEDSGVYFCASSQRLAGAGELFFGEGSRLTVL.